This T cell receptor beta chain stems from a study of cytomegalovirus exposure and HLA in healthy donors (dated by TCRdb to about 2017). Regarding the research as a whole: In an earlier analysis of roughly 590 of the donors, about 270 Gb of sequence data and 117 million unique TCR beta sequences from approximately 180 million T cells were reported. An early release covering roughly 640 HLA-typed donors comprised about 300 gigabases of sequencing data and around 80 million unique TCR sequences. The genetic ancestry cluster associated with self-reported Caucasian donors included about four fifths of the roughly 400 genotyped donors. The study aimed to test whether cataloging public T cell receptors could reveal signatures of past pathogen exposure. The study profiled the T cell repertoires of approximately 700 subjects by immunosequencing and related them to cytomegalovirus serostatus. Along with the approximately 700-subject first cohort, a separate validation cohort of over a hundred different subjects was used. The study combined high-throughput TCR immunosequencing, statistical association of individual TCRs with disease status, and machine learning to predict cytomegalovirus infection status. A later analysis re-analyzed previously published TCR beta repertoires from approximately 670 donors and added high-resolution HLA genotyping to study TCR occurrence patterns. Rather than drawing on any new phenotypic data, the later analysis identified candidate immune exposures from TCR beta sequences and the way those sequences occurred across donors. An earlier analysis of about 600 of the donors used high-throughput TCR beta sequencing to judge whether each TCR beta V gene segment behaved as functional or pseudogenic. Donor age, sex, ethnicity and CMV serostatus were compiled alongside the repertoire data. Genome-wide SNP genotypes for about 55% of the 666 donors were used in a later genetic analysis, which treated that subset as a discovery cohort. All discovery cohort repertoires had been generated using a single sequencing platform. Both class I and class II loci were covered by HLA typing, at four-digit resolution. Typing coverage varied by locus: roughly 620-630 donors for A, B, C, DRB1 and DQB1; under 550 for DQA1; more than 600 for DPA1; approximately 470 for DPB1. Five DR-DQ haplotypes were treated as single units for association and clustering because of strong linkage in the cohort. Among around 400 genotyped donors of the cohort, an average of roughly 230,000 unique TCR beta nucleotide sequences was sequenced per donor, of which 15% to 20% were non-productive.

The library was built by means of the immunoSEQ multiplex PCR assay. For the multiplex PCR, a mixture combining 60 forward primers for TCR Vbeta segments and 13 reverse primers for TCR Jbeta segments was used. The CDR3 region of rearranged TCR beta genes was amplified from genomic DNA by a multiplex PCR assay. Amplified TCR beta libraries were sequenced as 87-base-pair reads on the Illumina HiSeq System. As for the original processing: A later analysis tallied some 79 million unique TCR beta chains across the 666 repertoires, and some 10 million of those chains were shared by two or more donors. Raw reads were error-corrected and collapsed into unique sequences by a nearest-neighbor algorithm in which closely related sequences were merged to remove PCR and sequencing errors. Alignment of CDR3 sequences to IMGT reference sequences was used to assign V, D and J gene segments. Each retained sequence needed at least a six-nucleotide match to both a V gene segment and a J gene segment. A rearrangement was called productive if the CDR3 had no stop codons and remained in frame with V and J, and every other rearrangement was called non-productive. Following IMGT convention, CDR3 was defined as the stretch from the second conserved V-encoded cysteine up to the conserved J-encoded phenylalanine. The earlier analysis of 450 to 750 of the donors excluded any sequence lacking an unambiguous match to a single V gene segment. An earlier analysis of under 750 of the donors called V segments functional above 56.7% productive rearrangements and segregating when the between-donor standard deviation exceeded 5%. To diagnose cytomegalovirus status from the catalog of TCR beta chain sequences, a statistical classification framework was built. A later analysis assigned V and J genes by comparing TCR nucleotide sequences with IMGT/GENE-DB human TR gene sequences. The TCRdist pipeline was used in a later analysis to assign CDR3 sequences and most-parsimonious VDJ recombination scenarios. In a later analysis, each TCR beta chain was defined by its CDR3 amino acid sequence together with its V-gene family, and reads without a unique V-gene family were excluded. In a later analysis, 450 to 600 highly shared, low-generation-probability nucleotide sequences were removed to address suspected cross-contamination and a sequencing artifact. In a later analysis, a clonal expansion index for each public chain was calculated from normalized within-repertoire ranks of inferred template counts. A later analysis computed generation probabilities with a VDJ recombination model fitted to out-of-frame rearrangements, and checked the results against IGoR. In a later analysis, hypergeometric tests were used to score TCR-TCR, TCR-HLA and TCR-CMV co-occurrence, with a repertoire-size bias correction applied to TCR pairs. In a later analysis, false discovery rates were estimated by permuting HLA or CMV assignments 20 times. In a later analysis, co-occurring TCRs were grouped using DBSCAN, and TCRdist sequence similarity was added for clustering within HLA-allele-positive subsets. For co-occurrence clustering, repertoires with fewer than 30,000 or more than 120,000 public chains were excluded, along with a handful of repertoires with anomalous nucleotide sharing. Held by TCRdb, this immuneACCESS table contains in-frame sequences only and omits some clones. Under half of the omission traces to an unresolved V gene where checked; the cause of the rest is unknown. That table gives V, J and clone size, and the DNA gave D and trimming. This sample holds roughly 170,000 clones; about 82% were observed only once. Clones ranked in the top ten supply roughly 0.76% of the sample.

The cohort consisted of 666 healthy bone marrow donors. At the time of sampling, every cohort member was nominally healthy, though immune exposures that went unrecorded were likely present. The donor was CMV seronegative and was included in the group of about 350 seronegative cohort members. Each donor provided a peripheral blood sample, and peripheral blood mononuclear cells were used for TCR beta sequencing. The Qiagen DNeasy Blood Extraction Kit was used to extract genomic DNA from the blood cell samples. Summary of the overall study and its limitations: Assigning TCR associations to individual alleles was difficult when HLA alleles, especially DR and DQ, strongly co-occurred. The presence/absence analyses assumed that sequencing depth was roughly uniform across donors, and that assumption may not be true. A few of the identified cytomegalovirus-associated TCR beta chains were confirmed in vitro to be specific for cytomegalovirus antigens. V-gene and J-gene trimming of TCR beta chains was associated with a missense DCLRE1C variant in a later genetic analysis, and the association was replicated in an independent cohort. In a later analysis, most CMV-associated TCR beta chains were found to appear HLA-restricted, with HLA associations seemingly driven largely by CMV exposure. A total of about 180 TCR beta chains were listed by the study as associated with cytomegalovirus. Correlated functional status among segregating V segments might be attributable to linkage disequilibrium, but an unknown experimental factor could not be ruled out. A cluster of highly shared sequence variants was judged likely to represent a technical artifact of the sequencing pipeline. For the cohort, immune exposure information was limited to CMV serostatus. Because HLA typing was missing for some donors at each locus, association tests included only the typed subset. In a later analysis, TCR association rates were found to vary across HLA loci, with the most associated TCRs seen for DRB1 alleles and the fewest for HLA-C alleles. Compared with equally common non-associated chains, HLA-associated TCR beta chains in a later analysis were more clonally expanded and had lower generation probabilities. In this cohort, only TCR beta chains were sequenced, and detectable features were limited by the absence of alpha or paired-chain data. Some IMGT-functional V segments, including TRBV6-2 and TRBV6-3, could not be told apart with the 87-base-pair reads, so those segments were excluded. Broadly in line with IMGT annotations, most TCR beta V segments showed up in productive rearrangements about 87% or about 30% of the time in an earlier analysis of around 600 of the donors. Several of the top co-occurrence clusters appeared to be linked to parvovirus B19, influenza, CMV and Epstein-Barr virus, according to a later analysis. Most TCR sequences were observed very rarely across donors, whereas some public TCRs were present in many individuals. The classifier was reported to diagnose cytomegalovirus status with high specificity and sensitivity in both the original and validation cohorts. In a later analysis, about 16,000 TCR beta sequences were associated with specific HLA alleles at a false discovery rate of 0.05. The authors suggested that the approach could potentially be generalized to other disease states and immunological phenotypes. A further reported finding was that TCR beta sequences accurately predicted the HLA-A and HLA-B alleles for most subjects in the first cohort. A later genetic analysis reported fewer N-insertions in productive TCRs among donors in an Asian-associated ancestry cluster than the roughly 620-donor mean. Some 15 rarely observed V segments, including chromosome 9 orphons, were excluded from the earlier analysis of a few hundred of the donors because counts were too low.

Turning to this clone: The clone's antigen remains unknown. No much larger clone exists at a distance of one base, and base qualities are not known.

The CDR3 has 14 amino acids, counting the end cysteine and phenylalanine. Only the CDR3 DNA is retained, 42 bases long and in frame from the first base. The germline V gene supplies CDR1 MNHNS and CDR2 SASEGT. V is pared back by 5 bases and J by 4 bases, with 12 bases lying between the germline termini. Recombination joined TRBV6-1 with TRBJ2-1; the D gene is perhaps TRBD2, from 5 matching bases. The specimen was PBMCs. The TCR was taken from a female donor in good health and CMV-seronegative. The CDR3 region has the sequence CASSYGLTYNEQFF. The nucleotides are TGTGCCAGCAGTTATGGACTCACGTACAATGAGCAGTTCTTC.